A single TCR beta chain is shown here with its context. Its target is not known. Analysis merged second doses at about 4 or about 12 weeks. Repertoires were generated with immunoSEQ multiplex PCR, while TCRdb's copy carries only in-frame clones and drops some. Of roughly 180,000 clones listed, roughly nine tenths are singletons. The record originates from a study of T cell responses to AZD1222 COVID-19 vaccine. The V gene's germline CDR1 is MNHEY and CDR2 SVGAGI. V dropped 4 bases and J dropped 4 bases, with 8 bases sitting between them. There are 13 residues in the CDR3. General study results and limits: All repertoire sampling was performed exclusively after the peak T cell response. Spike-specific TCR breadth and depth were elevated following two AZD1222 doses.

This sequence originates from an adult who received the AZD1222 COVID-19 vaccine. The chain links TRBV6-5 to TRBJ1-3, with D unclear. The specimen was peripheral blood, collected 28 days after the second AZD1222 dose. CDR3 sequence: CASSSMGGNTIYF. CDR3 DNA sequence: TGTGCCAGCAGTTCCATGGGAGGAAACACCATATATTTT.